This T cell receptor (beta chain) was captured in a study of blood T cell repertoires in COVID-19. The overall study: There were acute and convalescent COVID-19 samples, and they came from the United States, Italy and Spain. The analysed material was cDNA or gDNA that came from T cells, B-cell-depleted T cells, or PBMCs.

Libraries were prepared by immunoSEQ multiplex PCR; TCRdb keeps only in-frame clonotypes and omits some of them. The table has approximately 250,000 clones, approximately 86% seen once. The material sequenced was peripheral blood. The receptor's source is a man aged 35-49 years with active or convalescent COVID-19.

The CDR3: CASKVGTGSIGEQYF. As DNA, the CDR3 is TGTGCCAGCAAGGTAGGGACAGGGTCGATCGGCGAGCAGTACTTC. V usage is TRBV28 and J usage is TRBJ2-7; 9 nucleotides agree with TRBD1. Trimming at V came to 7 bases and at J to 6 bases, leaving 13 bases not matched to a gene. CDR1 is MDHEN and CDR2 is SYDVKM in the germline V gene. The length of the CDR3 is 15 residues.